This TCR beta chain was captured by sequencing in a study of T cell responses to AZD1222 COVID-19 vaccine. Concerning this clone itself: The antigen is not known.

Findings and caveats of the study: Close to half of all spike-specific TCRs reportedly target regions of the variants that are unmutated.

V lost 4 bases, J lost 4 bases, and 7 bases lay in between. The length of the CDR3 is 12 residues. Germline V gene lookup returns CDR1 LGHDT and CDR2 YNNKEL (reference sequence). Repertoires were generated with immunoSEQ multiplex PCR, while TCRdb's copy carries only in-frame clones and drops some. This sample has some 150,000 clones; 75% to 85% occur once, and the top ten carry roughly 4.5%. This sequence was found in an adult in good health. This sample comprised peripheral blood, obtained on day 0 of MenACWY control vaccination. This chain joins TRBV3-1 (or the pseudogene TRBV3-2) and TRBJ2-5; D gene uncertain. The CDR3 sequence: CASSRTGETQYF. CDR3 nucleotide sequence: TGTGCCAGCAGCCGGACGGGAGAGACCCAGTACTTC.